This T cell receptor beta chain was sequenced for a study of blood T cells in healthy people across ages. Sample-barcoded 5' priming and a J-beta primer mix drove a second PCR of about 7 to 12 cycles. TCRdb reprocessed the 5' RACE reads via MiXCR and lists one record per CDR3 protein. This table has 1.5 million to 2 million distinct CDR3 sequences, roughly 50% appearing once. The CDR3 is made up of 12 amino acids. Unmatched junction bases numbered 4, after V lost 5 bases and J lost 6 bases. CDR1 SGHNT and CDR2 YYREEE come from the germline V gene (reference sequence). The sample taken for sequencing was blood. This chain joins TRBV5-4 and TRBJ1-1; TRBD1 aligns across 7 bases. The receptor was isolated from a woman aged 40 to 50 in good health. The CDR3 DNA reads TGTGCCAGCAGGCGACAGGGCGCTGAAGCTTTCTTT. Encoded protein: CASRRQGAEAFF.